Shown below are 27 T cell receptor beta chains from a single sample sequenced in a study of blood T cell repertoires in COVID-19. The repertoire was sequenced with immunoSEQ multiplex PCR; TCRdb's copy has only in-frame clones and lacks some. The sample records about 55,000 clones, 90% being singletons. The sample taken for sequencing was peripheral blood. Receptor source: a man aged 40-50 years with acute or convalescent COVID-19.

The V call is TRBV3-1 (or the pseudogene TRBV3-2), the J call TRBJ2-1; 10 bases agree with TRBD1. J gave up 0 bases and V 4 bases, and 9 bases lay outside the gene matches. CDR1 and CDR2 from the germline V gene are LGHDT and YNNKEL (reference sequence). CDR3 size: 18 residues. CDR3: CASSPKRTGGSSYNEQFF. As DNA, the CDR3 is TGTGCCAGCAGCCCAAAGCGGACAGGGGGAAGCTCCTACAATGAGCAGTTCTTC.

The rearrangement links TRBV24-1 to TRBJ2-3, with TRBD1 identical over 9 bases. Germline CDR1 and CDR2: KGHDR and SFDVKD. The V gene end was trimmed by 4 bases and the J gene end by 4 bases; junction bases not matched to a gene: 5. The CDR3 loop spans 15 amino acids. CDR3 amino acids: CATSESGTGSDTQYF. The CDR3 DNA sequence: TGTGCCACCAGTGAATCTGGGACAGGGTCAGATACGCAGTATTTT.

This chain links TRBV19 with TRBJ2-3; 11 nucleotides align to TRBD1. V shed 3 bases, J shed 5 bases, and the junction held 10 bases outside the gene matches. The CDR3 sequence is 17 residues long. Germline V lookup: CDR1 LNHDA, CDR2 SQIVND (reference sequence). For the CDR3, the DNA is TGTGCCAGTAGTATCCTAGGACAGGGGGCGCAAGGAGATACGCAGTATTTT. This codes for CASSILGQGAQGDTQYF. The complete variable domain, with remaining parts taken from reference TRBV19 and TRBJ2-3, reads DGGITQSPKYLFRKEGQNVTLSCEQNLNHDAMYWYRQDPGQGLRLIYYSQIVNDFQKGDIAEGYSVSREKKESFPLTVTSAQKNPTAFYLCASSILGQGAQGDTQYFGPGTRLTVL.

This clone was seen a single time. The gene calls are TRBV9 and TRBJ1-3; D gene uncertain. The CDR3 covers 15 residues. Trimming left V 3 bases short and J 1 base short, with 11 bases between. Looked up from germline, CDR1 is SGDLS and CDR2 is YYNGEE. The CDR3 reads CASSAQTSSGNTIYF. CDR3 nucleotides: TGTGCCAGCAGCGCCCAAACATCGTCTGGAAACACCATATATTTT.

V is TRBV7-3 and J is TRBJ1-2; no clear D gene. The CDR3 length is 13 residues. Trimming pared 0 bases from V and 8 bases from J, leaving 10 bases between. Germline CDR1 reads SGHTA; CDR2 reads FQGTGA. CDR3 region: CASSLTPTGGYTF. The CDR3 bases are TGTGCCAGCAGCTTAACCCCGACGGGAGGCTACACCTTC.

This clone was seen just once. The rearrangement uses TRBV3-1 (or the pseudogene TRBV3-2) and TRBJ2-1, with TRBD2 as a possible D gene (5 bases). The CDR3 runs 13 residues. The V end was cut by 3 bases, the J end by 6 bases, with 9 bases between. CDR1 is LGHDT and CDR2 is YNNKEL in the germline V gene (reference sequence). CDR3 nucleotides: TGTGCCAGCAGCCACCCCGGAGGCAATGAGCAGTTCTTC. Translation gives CASSHPGGNEQFF.

The chain links TRBV6-5 to TRBJ1-6, with a weak D call TRBD1 (6 bases). This CDR3 has 12 amino acids. CDR1 MNHEY and CDR2 SVGAGI come from the germline V gene. Trimming shortened V by 9 bases and J by 9 bases, and 12 bases separated the two germline ends. CDR3 DNA: TGTGCCAGTACAGGGATAGGTTCACCCCTCCACTTT. This encodes CASTGIGSPLHF.

The rearrangement uses TRBV28 and TRBJ1-2; D is undetermined. V lost 6 bases and J lost 2, with 13 bases in between. CDR1 MDHEN and CDR2 SYDVKM come from the germline V gene. This CDR3 spans 14 amino acids. The CDR3 spells CASRASGENYGYTF. The DNA of the CDR3 is TGTGCCAGCAGGGCCTCCGGGGAGAACTATGGCTACACCTTC.

The J gene is TRBJ1-2, the V gene TRBV5-1; D perhaps matches TRBD1 (6 bases). The CDR3 totals 13 residues. Germline CDR1 is SGHRS and CDR2 is YFSETQ. Trimming cost V 2 bases and J 2 bases, with 7 bases left between them. CDR3 region: CASSLGTNYGYTF. CDR3 nucleotides: TGCGCCAGCAGCTTAGGGACAAACTATGGCTACACCTTC.

The sample holds a few counts of this clone. The rearrangement joins TRBV25-1 to TRBJ2-7; 7 bases are shared with TRBD1. The CDR3 extends over 14 amino acids. Trimming took 4 bases from V and 2 from J; bases not matched to a gene: 5. The V gene's germline CDR1 is MGHDK and CDR2 SYGVNS. This chain's CDR3 is CASSVTGKAYEQYF. The CDR3, as DNA: TGTGCCAGCAGTGTGACAGGGAAGGCCTACGAGCAGTACTTC.

The J gene is TRBJ1-4, the V gene TRBV7-9; 7 bases are a match to TRBD1. CDR1 is SEHNR, CDR2 FQNEAQ, per germline (reference sequence). The CDR3 has 14 residues. After removal of 1 base from V and 8 bases from J, the junction contained 4 bases not matched to a gene. CDR3 protein: CASSLGQGMEKLFF. The CDR3 DNA is TGTGCCAGCAGCTTAGGACAGGGCATGGAAAAACTGTTTTTT.

The chain employs TRBV3-1 (or the pseudogene TRBV3-2) and TRBJ2-5; D unclear. CDR1 is LGHDT and CDR2 is YNNKEL in the germline V gene (reference sequence). Between the trimmed V and J ends, which lost 2 bases and 3 bases, there was a span of 7 bases. The CDR3 covers 13 residues. The CDR3 sequence is CASSQIAEETQYF. In DNA, the CDR3 is TGTGCCAGCAGCCAAATAGCTGAAGAGACCCAGTACTTC.

The chain couples TRBV19 to TRBJ1-1; TRBD1 agrees at 11 bases. The V gene's germline CDR1 is LNHDA and CDR2 SQIVND (reference sequence). The CDR3 loop spans 16 amino acids. V lost 6 bases and J lost 1; bases outside the gene matches: 7. CDR3 region: CASRGGTGGSNTEAFF. CDR3 sequence (DNA): TGTGCCAGTAGGGGAGGGACAGGGGGATCGAACACTGAAGCTTTCTTT.

V usage is TRBV9 and J usage is TRBJ2-5; TRBD2 is a possible D gene (6 bases). With 4 bases removed from V and 2 bases from J, the gap between germline ends came to 18 bases. The length of the CDR3 is 16 residues. Per the germline V gene, CDR1 is SGDLS and CDR2 is YYNGEE. CDR3 in DNA: TGTGCCAGCAGCACGAGACGCCTCGGAGGGCAAGAGACCCAGTACTTC. Translation gives CASSTRRLGGQETQYF.

The rearrangement uses TRBV18 and TRBJ2-2; D gene uncertain. V dropped 5 bases and J dropped 1 base, with 8 bases sitting between them. The CDR3 is 14 residues long. Germline CDR1 reads KGHSH; CDR2 reads LQKENI. The DNA of the CDR3 is TGTGCCAGCTCAACTCAAGAGAACACCGGGGAGCTGTTTTTT. Protein: CASSTQENTGELFF.

This clone was detected once. The CDR3 DNA reads as TGTGCCAGCAGCCAGCCCGGGACTAACTATGGCTACACCTTC. It is translated as CASSQPGTNYGYTF. The chain carries TRBV3-1 (or the pseudogene TRBV3-2) and TRBJ1-2; the D is unclear. Per the germline V gene, CDR1 is LGHDT and CDR2 is YNNKEL (reference sequence). The V end was cut by 3 bases, the J end by 0 bases, with 8 bases between. The CDR3 consists of 14 residues.

This rearrangement joins TRBV30 to TRBJ2-3; D is ambiguous. Germline V gene lookup returns CDR1 GTSNPN and CDR2 SVGIG (reference sequence). The CDR3 sequence is 14 residues long. The germline V and J ends were trimmed by 0 bases and 1 base, with 8 bases remaining between them. In DNA form, the CDR3 reads TGTGCCTGGAGTGTACCCAGCGGCACAGATACGCAGTATTTT. It translates to CAWSVPSGTDTQYF. Together with reference TRBV30 and TRBJ2-3, the CDR3 gives the full variable domain: SQTIHQWPATLVQPVGSPLSLECTVEGTSNPNLYWYRQAAGRGLQLLFYSVGIGQISSEVPQNLSASRPQDRQFILSSKKLLLSDSGFYLCAWSVPSGTDTQYFGPGTRLTVL.

The chain has TRBV29-1 and TRBJ2-7; 11 bases match TRBD2. The J segment lost 4 bases and the V segment lost 3 bases, leaving 2 bases of the junction unmatched. Germline CDR1 reads SQVTM; CDR2 reads ANQGSEA. This CDR3 contains 13 residues. This chain's CDR3 is CSVETSGKYEQYF. In nucleotides, the CDR3 is TGCAGCGTTGAGACTAGCGGGAAATACGAGCAGTACTTC.

The V gene is TRBV2, the J gene TRBJ2-1; the match to TRBD2 covers 9 bases. V was clipped by 2 bases and J by 5 bases; unmatched bases: 13. The germline gives CDR1 SNHLY, CDR2 FYNNEI. The CDR3 contains 18 residues. DNA for the CDR3: TGTGCCAGCAGTGAAAGCCGGGCGACTAGCGGAGGCCACAATGAGCAGTTCTTC. It translates to CASSESRATSGGHNEQFF. Using reference TRBV2 and TRBJ2-1 for the parts outside the CDR3, the full variable domain is EPEVTQTPSHQVTQMGQEVILRCVPISNHLYFYWYRQILGQKVEFLVSFYNNEISEKSEIFDDQFSVERPDGSNFTLKIRSTKLEDSAMYFCASSESRATSGGHNEQFFGPGTRLTVL.

A single count supports this clone. This chain connects TRBV5-1 to TRBJ1-1, with a tentative D call TRBD1 (6 bases). From germline, CDR1 is SGHRS and CDR2 YFSETQ. The CDR3 has 16 amino acids. V lost 5 bases and J lost 0, with 17 bases in between. The CDR3 reads CASRPSTGHLNTEAFF. DNA of the CDR3: TGCGCCAGCAGGCCTTCTACAGGGCACTTGAACACTGAAGCTTTCTTT.

CDR3 nucleotides: TGTGCCAGCAGCACCCCTAGCGGGGGGGCAGAGACCCAGTACTTC. Its translation: CASSTPSGGAETQYF. The chain joins TRBV9 to TRBJ2-5; 12 bases match TRBD2. CDR1 SGDLS and CDR2 YYNGEE come from the germline V gene. The CDR3 length is 15 residues. V dropped 4 bases and J dropped 4; count of bases not matched to a gene: 5. Full variable domain (outside the CDR3, taken from reference TRBV9 and TRBJ2-5): DSGVTQTPKHLITATGQRVTLRCSPRSGDLSVYWYQQSLDQGLQFLIQYYNGEERAKGNILERFSAQQFPDLHSELNLSSLELGDSALYFCASSTPSGGAETQYFGPGTRLLVL.

The chain has TRBV9 and TRBJ1-3; no clear D. CDR1 is SGDLS and CDR2 is YYNGEE in the germline V gene. The CDR3 extends over 12 amino acids. Trimming cost V 3 bases and J 8 bases, with 9 bases left between them. For the CDR3, the DNA is TGTGCCAGCAGCGGGTCTATAGACACCATATATTTT. Its protein product is CASSGSIDTIYF.

V gene TRBV27 combines with J gene TRBJ2-1, with D perhaps TRBD2 (8 bases). This CDR3 comprises 18 residues. Germline values: CDR1 MNHEY, CDR2 SMNVEV (reference sequence). V was trimmed by 2 bases and J by 0 bases, leaving 17 bases between them. The CDR3 region has the DNA TGTGCCAGCAGTTTAAGGGGGCTAGCGGGCTTCTCCTACAATGAGCAGTTCTTC. Protein: CASSLRGLAGFSYNEQFF.

The chain links TRBV29-1 to TRBJ2-3; 10 positions match TRBD1. J was trimmed by 2 bases and V by 3 bases; bases with no gene match: 11. Germline V gives CDR1 SQVTM, CDR2 ANQGSEA. The CDR3 runs to 17 residues. This CDR3 is CSVDGGTDRGHTDTQYF. The CDR3 nucleotides read TGCAGCGTTGATGGGGGAACCGACAGGGGGCACACAGATACGCAGTATTTT.

This clone appeared once. V is TRBV11-2 and J is TRBJ1-3; 7 bases line up with TRBD1. The CDR3 totals 13 residues. The ends lost 8 bases at V and 7 bases at J; junction bases unmatched: 8. Germline CDR1 SGHAT, CDR2 FQNNGV. The CDR3 sequence: CASRDRVFNTIYF. As DNA, the CDR3 is TGTGCCAGCCGTGACAGGGTGTTCAACACCATATATTTT.

This chain joins TRBV7-9 and TRBJ1-6, with D hard to call. Between the trimmed V and J ends, which lost 5 bases and 2 bases, there was a span of 10 bases. Germline V gene data show CDR1 as SEHNR and CDR2 as FQNEAQ (reference sequence). This CDR3 region has 15 residues. The CDR3: CASSALGAYNSPLHF. In DNA form, the CDR3 reads TGTGCCAGCAGCGCCCTAGGTGCCTATAATTCACCCCTCCACTTT. The complete variable domain, with remaining parts taken from reference TRBV7-9 and TRBJ1-6, reads DTGVSQNPRHKITKRGQNVTFRCDPISEHNRLYWYRQTLGQGPEFLTYFQNEAQLEKSRLLSDRFSAERPKGSFSTLEIQRTEQGDSAMYLCASSALGAYNSPLHFGNGTRLTVT.

The chain links TRBV9 to TRBJ2-7; 8 positions agree with TRBD2. Germline V gene lookup returns CDR1 SGDLS and CDR2 YYNGEE. V shed 0 bases and J 4 bases; nucleotides not matched to a gene: 15. This CDR3 contains 18 residues. The CDR3 sequence is CASSVAPGGAGEGYEQYF. The CDR3 bases are TGTGCCAGCAGCGTAGCTCCCGGCGGAGCGGGAGAGGGTTACGAGCAGTACTTC.